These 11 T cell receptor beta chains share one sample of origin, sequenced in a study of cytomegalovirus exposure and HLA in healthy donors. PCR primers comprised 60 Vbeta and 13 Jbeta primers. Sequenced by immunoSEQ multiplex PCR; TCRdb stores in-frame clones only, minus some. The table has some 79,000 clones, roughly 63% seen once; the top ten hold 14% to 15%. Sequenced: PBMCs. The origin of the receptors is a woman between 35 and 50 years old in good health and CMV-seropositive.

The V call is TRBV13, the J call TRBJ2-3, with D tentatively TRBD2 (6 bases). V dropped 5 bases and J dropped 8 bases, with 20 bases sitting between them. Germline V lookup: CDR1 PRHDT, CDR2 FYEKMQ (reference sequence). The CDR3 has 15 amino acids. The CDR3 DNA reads TGTGCCAGCAGCCCTATGACTAGTTTGGAGTCTACGCAGTATTTT. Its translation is CASSPMTSLESTQYF.

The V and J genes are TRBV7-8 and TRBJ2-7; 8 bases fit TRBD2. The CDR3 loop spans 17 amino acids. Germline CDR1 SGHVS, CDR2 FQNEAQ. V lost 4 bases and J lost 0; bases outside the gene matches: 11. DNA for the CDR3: TGTGCCAGCAGCTCCAGTCCGACTAGCGTCTACTCCTACGAGCAGTACTTC. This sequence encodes CASSSSPTSVYSYEQYF. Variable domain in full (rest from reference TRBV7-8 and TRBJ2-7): GAGVSQSPRYKVAKRGQDVALRCDPISGHVSLFWYQQALGQGPEFLTYFQNEAQLDKSGLPSDRFFAERPEGSVSTLKIQRTQQEDSAVYLCASSSSPTSVYSYEQYFGPGTRLTVT.

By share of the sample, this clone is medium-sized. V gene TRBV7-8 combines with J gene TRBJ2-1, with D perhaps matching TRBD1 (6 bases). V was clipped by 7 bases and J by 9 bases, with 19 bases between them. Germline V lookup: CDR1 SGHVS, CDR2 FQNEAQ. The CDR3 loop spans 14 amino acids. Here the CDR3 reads CASNDPGTTVEQFF. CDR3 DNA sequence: TGTGCCAGCAACGACCCTGGGACAACGGTTGAGCAGTTCTTC.

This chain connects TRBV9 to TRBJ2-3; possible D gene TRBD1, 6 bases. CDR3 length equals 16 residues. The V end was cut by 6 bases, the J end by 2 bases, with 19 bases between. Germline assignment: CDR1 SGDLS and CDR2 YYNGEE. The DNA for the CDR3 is TGTGCCAGCACCTTTGGGGACACAGGATTCACAGATACGCAGTATTTT. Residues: CASTFGDTGFTDTQYF.

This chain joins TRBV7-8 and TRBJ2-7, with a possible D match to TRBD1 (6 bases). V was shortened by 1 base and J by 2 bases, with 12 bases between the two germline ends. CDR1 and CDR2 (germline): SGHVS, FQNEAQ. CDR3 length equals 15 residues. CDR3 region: CASSLVGQGPYEQYF. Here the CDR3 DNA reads TGTGCCAGCAGCTTAGTGGGACAAGGGCCCTACGAGCAGTACTTC.

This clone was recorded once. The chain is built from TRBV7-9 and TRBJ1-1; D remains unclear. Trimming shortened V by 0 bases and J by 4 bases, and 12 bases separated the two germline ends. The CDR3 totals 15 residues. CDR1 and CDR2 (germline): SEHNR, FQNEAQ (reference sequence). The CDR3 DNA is TGTGCCAGCAGCTTAGCCGAGTTTCGGGGCACTGAAGCTTTCTTT. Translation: CASSLAEFRGTEAFF.

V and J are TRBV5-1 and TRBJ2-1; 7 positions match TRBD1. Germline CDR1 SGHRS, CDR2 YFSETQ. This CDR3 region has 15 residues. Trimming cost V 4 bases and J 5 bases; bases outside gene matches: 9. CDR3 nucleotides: TGCGCCAGCAGCGCGACCGGGACAGCGCACAATGAGCAGTTCTTC. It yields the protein CASSATGTAHNEQFF.

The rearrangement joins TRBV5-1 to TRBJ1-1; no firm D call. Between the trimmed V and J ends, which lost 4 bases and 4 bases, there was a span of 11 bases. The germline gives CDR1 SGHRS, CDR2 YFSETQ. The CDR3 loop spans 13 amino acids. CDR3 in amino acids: CASSNAAVTEAFF. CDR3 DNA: TGCGCCAGCAGCAACGCAGCGGTCACTGAAGCTTTCTTT.

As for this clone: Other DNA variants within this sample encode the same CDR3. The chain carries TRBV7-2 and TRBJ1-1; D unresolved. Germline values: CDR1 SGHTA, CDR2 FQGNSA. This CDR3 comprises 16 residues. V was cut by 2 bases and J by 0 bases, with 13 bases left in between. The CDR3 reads CASSLSLVEMNTEAFF. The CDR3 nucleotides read TGTGCCAGCAGCTTATCGTTAGTAGAGATGAACACTGAAGCTTTCTTT. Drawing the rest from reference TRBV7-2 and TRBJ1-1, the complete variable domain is GAGVSQSPSNKVTEKGKDVELRCDPISGHTALYWYRQSLGQGLEFLIYFQGNSAPDKSGLPSDRFSAERTGGSVSTLTIQRTQQEDSAVYLCASSLSLVEMNTEAFFGQGTRLTVV.

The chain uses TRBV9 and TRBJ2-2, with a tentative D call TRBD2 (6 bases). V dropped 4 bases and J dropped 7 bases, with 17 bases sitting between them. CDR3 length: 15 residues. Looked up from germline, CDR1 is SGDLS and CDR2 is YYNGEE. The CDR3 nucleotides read TGTGCCAGCAGCATGCGGGACTGGGGACGCGGGGAGCTGTTTTTT. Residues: CASSMRDWGRGELFF.

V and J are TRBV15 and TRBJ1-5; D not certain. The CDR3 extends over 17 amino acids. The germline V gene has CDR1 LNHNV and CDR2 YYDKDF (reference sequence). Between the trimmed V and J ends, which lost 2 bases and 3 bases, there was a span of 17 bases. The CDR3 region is CATSRQNRVLINQPQHF. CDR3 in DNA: TGTGCCACCAGCAGACAGAACCGGGTCCTCATCAATCAGCCCCAGCATTTT.